This T cell receptor (beta chain) was identified during a study of blood T cell repertoires in COVID-19. Study-wide background: Samples of COVID-19 (acute and convalescent) were obtained from the United States, Italy and Spain. PBMCs, B-cell-depleted T cells, or T cells provided the cDNA or gDNA that made up the material.

Only one count was recorded for this clone. Original processing notes: For nucleated cells, counts were estimated from reference gene primer amplification. Here immunoSEQ multiplex PCR was the method, and the copy in TCRdb shows in-frame clones only, minus some. V, J and clone size are those of that table, while D and trimming were read from the DNA. In the table there are 200,000 to 250,000 clones, approximately 80% of which are singletons. The germline CDR1 and CDR2 sequences are MDHEN and SYDVKM. V dropped 9 bases and J dropped 1 base, with 9 bases sitting between them. This CDR3 spans 12 amino acids.

The receptor was isolated from a man aged 25 to 40 with active or convalescent COVID-19. The sample taken for sequencing was peripheral blood. The chain carries TRBV28 and TRBJ2-5; tentatively, D is TRBD2 (6 bases). The CDR3 DNA reads as TGTGCCAGTGCGGGGACCCAAGAGACCCAGTACTTC. It specifies CASAGTQETQYF.